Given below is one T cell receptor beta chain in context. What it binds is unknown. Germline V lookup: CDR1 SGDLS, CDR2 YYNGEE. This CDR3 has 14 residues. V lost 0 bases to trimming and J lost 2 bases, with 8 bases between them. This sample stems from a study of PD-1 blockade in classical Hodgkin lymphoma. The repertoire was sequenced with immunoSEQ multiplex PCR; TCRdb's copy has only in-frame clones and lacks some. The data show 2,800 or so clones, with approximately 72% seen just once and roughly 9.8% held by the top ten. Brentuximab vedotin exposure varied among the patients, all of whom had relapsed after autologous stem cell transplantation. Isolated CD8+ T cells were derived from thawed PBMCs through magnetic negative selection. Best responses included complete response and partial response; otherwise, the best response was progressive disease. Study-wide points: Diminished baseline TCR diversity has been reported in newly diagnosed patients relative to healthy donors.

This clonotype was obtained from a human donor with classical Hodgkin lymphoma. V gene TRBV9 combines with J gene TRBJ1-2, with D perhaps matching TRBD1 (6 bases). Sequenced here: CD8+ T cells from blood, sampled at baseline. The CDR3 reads CASSVAQGNYGYTF. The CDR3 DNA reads TGTGCCAGCAGCGTAGCCCAGGGGAACTATGGCTACACCTTC.